Below, 6 T cell receptor beta chains from the same sample are listed, as sequenced in a study of shared clonotypes between healthy human individuals. TCRdb's copy holds only in-frame clones and misses some; the assay was immunoSEQ multiplex PCR. The table has more than 400,000 clones, approximately 84% seen once; the top ten hold about 13%. The sample taken for sequencing was PBMCs. The receptors originated from a woman aged 40 to 50 in good health. Some clones in this sample may be carry-over from other donors' samples.

V usage is TRBV10-3 and J usage is TRBJ2-1; TRBD2 aligns across 16 bases. The J segment lost 10 bases and the V segment lost 6 bases, leaving 9 bases of the junction unmatched. The V gene's germline CDR1 is ENHRY and CDR2 SYGVKD. This CDR3 has 16 residues. The CDR3 DNA reads as TGTGCCATCAGCGCTGCGGGACTAGCGGGAGGGCGGGAGCAGTTCTTC. Protein product: CAISAAGLAGGREQFF.

The rearrangement joins TRBV28 to TRBJ2-5, with 7 bases fitting TRBD1. From germline, CDR1 is MDHEN and CDR2 SYDVKM. J lost 0 bases, V lost 5 bases, and 12 bases had no gene match. The CDR3 sequence is 17 residues long. The DNA for the CDR3 is TGTGCCAGCAGTACCCATCACAGGGGCGCGTACCAAGAGACCCAGTACTTC. It is translated as CASSTHHRGAYQETQYF.

A remark on this clone: It differs at one base from a far larger clone, so likely a read error. Other DNA variants within this sample encode the same CDR3. J is TRBJ2-5 and V is TRBV7-9; 11 nucleotides align to TRBD2. Germline CDR1 SEHNR, CDR2 FQNEAQ (reference sequence). V lost 5 bases and J lost 0; bases outside the gene matches: 11. CDR3 length equals 18 residues. This CDR3 reads CASSLGRLGLADQETQYF. In DNA, the CDR3 is TGTGCCAGCAGCCTAGGTAGATTGGGACTAGCGGACCAAGAGACCCAGTACTTC.

This clone has only a few counts. This rearrangement joins TRBV11-2 to TRBJ2-5; no firm D call. Germline assignment: CDR1 SGHAT and CDR2 FQNNGV. CDR3 length equals 14 residues. The V end was cut by 1 base, the J end by 2 bases, with 8 bases between. The CDR3 DNA reads as TGTGCCAGCAGCTTAGGTTCAGTTCAAGAGACCCAGTACTTC. Amino acid sequence: CASSLGSVQETQYF.

This chain joins TRBV11-3 and TRBJ1-1; D unclear. V lost 0 bases and J lost 0, with 5 bases in between. The CDR3 length is 14 residues. The germline CDR1 and CDR2 sequences are SGHNT and YENEEA. The CDR3 coding sequence is TGTGCCAGCAGCTTAGATCCTGTGAACACTGAAGCTTTCTTT. Translated, it gives CASSLDPVNTEAFF.

The chain joins TRBV19 to TRBJ2-5; D is perhaps TRBD1 (6 bases). Germline V gene lookup returns CDR1 LNHDA and CDR2 SQIVND (reference sequence). Trimming stripped 4 bases from V and 5 bases from J, with 11 bases between. The CDR3 has 13 residues. Here the CDR3 reads CASSTQGLETQYF. The DNA of the CDR3 is TGTGCCAGTAGTACCCAGGGGTTGGAGACCCAGTACTTC.